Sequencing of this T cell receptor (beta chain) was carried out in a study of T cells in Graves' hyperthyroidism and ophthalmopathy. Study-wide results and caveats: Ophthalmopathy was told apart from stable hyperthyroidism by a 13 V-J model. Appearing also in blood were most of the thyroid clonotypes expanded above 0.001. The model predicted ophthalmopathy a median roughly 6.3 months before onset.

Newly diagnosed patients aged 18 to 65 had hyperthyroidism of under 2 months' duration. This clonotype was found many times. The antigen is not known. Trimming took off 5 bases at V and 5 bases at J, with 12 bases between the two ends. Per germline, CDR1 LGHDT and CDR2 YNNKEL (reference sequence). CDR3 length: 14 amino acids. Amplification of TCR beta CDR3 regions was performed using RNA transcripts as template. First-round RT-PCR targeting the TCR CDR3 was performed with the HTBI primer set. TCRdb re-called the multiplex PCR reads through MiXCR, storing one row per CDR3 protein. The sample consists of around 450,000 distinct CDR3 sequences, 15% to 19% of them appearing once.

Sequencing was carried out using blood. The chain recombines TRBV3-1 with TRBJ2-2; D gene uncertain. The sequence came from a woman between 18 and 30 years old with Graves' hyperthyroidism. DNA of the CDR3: TGTGCCAGCAGCGTTTTCGGACGGACCGGGGAGCTGTTTTTT. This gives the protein CASSVFGRTGELFF.